The rows below give T cell receptor beta chains drawn from one sample of a study of T cells after yellow fever vaccination. TCRdb itself ran the 5' RACE reads through MiXCR, one entry per CDR3 protein. The data show tens of thousands of distinct CDR3 sequences, 4.5% to 7% seen once. The sample in question was PBMCs, either bulk or a sorted T-cell subset (CD4+, CD8+, memory, or dextramer-sorted; not recorded which), obtained 15 days after the yellow fever booster vaccination. These receptors all stem from a man aged 30 to 45 who received the YFV17D yellow fever vaccine. Both conserved end residues are part of each CDR3. D genes are given only for firm matches. Each size is once, few or many counts, or a class when the clone is expanded.

j_call | d_call | v_call | clone_size | cdr3_nt | cdr3_aa
TRBJ2-7 | - | TRBV6-2/TRBV6-3 | many | TGTGCCAGCAGTCAGGGACGAACCTACGAGCAGTACTTC | CASSQGRTYEQYF
TRBJ1-2 | - | TRBV3-1 | many | TGTGCCAGCAGCCAAGGGTCCACCTATGGCTACACCTTC | CASSQGSTYGYTF
TRBJ1-2 | - | TRBV18 | many | TGTGCCAGCTCACACGGGTGGGGATATGGCTACACCTTC | CASSHGWGYGYTF
TRBJ1-1 | - | TRBV7-8 | many | TGTGCCAGCAGCCTTTTATGGCTCCTAAGCACTGAAGCTTTCTTT | CASSLLWLLSTEAFF
TRBJ2-7 | - | TRBV7-2 | many | TGTGCCAGCAGCTTAGGCTCCGAAATTAGTTACGAGCAGTACTTC | CASSLGSEISYEQYF
TRBJ2-7 | TRBD1 | TRBV7-8 | many | TGTGCCAGCAGCTTACGGGACAGGGTATCAGTTCGCGAGCAGTACTTC | CASSLRDRVSVREQYF
TRBJ2-7 | - | TRBV20-1 | many | TGCAGTGCTAGAGTGTTGTCCGGCGGGAAACCACACGAGCAGTACTTC | CSARVLSGGKPHEQYF
TRBJ1-4 | - | TRBV5-1 | many | TGCGCCAGCAGCTTGGCTTGGGGGACATCGGAAAAACTGTTTTTT | CASSLAWGTSEKLFF
TRBJ2-2 | TRBD2 | TRBV11-3 | many | TGTGCCAGCACCTCTAGCGGGTTGGACACCGGGGAGCTGTTTTTT | CASTSSGLDTGELFF
TRBJ2-3 | TRBD2 | TRBV2 | many | TGTGCCAGCCATGCTAGCGGGGAGCGAGATACGCAGTATTTT | CASHASGERDTQYF
TRBJ2-3 | TRBD2 | TRBV12-3/TRBV12-4 | many | TGTGCCAGCAGTGGGGGACTAGCGTTCACAGATACGCAGTATTTT | CASSGGLAFTDTQYF
TRBJ2-1 | - | TRBV14 | many | TGTGCCAGCAGCCACGGACTGTTGCAGTTCTTC | CASSHGLLQFF
TRBJ2-1 | TRBD2 | TRBV20-1 | many | TGCAGTGCTATGGGACTAGCGGGAGGGCCGGTAGGGTGGAATGAGCAGTTCTTC | CSAMGLAGGPVGWNEQFF
TRBJ2-7 | - | TRBV4-2 | medium-sized | TGTGCCAGCAGCCAAGATAACGGAGGCCACTACGAGCAGTACTTC | CASSQDNGGHYEQYF
TRBJ2-7 | - | TRBV6-6 | many | TGTGCCAGCGAGGGGACGGTGACCTACGAGCAGTACTTC | CASEGTVTYEQYF
TRBJ2-6 | - | TRBV20-1 | many | TGCAGTGCTAGTCCGGGCGTCTCTGGGGCCAACGTCCTGACTTTC | CSASPGVSGANVLTF
TRBJ1-5 | - | TRBV4-3 | many | TGCGCCAGCAGCCAAGAGAGCTTCGGAGGACCCCAGCATTTT | CASSQESFGGPQHF